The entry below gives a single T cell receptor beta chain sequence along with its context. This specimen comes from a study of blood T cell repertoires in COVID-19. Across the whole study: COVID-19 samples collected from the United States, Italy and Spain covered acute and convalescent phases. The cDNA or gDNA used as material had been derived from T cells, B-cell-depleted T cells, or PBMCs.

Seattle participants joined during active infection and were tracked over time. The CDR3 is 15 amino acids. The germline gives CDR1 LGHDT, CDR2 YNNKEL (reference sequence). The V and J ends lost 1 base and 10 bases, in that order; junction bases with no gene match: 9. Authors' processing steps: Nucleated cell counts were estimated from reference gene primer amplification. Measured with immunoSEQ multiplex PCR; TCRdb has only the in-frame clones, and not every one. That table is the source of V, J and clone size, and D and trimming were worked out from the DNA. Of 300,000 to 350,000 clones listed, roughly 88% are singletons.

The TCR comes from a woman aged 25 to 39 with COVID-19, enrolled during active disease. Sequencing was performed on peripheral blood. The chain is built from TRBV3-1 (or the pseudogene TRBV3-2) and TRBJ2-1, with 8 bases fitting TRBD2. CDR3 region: CASSQGWGLVNEQFF. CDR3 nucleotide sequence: TGTGCCAGCAGCCAAGGGTGGGGACTAGTAAACGAGCAGTTCTTC.